Listed here is a single T cell receptor (beta chain). Which antigen it targets is not known. No base qualities exist here, and no much larger clone lies one base off it. Amplification of TCR beta CDR3 regions was carried out from RNA transcripts. The TCR CDR3 was subjected to a first round of RT-PCR using the HTBI primer set and the Qiagen OneStep RT-PCR kit. A second multiplex PCR round built the libraries, followed by size selection and purification. The libraries were sequenced on an Illumina HiSeq2000 using paired-end 100 bp reads. As for how the authors treated the data: SOAPnuke was used to process the raw data, removing reads that contained adapters or uncalled bases, had a mean Phred below 15, or lacked an exact match to the constant primer or identifier. High-quality paired reads were merged with COPE v1.2.5, and unique nucleotide sequences were defined as clonotypes. MiTCR v1.1 was used to align the clonotypes against IMGT TRBV, TRBD and TRBJ reference segments. Only V-J combinations with frequency above 0.0001, covering 99.2% of repertoires, were analysed. A TCS score was defined as the ratio between F50 (clonal expansion) and ExV (chaos), using BLOSUM62-based TCRdist between CDR3 peptides within each V-J. Welch's t-statistics and random forest reduced 500 to 650 V-J features to some 14, which were used in a naive Bayes classifier (R e1071). The public reads were run again by TCRdb, first through fastp at Q25 and then through MiXCR, and only productive beta chains were kept. Each record represents a unique CDR3 protein, reported with the most common genes and DNA among its rows. These V and J calls derive from TCRdb rather than the authors' analysis. The sample table shows about 480,000 distinct CDR3 sequences, and under 25% are seen once. Of the sample, approximately 49% is held by the ten largest clones.

Ophthalmopathy patients had moderately to severely active disease, Clinical Activity Score of at least 3, NOSPECS grade of at least 4, and duration under 3 months. Exclusion was applied to patients with uncontrolled infections, other autoimmune diseases, pregnancy or lactation. Diagnoses were based on clinical symptoms, serum thyroxine and TRAb, thyroid ultrasound and orbital computed tomography. PBMCs were separated from 8 to 10 ml of fresh peripheral blood using Ficoll-Paque density gradient centrifugation. Trizol reagent was used to extract total RNA, and RNA quality was then checked on an Agilent 2100 Bioanalyzer. The record originates from a study of T cells in Graves' hyperthyroidism and ophthalmopathy (dated by TCRdb to between 2017 and 2020). Notes on the research overall: Peripheral blood samples were taken at the time of initial diagnosis, prior to any treatment. To identify distinguishing TCR V-J signatures, a discovery cohort of about 100 patients was used, comprising 40 to 45 with Graves' ophthalmopathy and 55 to 65 with stable Graves' hyperthyroidism. Whether ophthalmopathy could be predicted prospectively was tested in an independent validation cohort made up of about 20 hyperthyroidism patients plus 17 patients who later progressed to ophthalmopathy. The roughly 91 discovery patients were randomly divided into training and test sets at a 7:3 ratio. The study also compared thyroid tissue and blood T-cell repertoires from a handful of Graves' hyperthyroidism patients. Following sampling, methimazole starting at 30 mg daily was given to hyperthyroidism patients, and high-dose intravenous methylprednisolone was given to ophthalmopathy patients. The paper reports TCR Vbeta CDR3 sequencing of approximately 140 peripheral blood samples: 40 to 45 ophthalmopathy, roughly 74 hyperthyroidism and some 17 progressor patients.

Study-wide findings and limitations: In validation, the model predicted progression to ophthalmopathy with roughly 66% sensitivity and roughly 75% specificity, a median of roughly seven months before onset. In cross-validation, a model built on a 13 V-J signature told ophthalmopathy apart from stable hyperthyroidism with approximately 91% sensitivity and around 83% specificity, and in testing the same model reached 80%/75%. Sample size was not statistically predetermined, and investigators were not blinded to group allocation. Most expanded thyroid clonotypes (frequency above 0.001) were also detected in blood, a finding suggesting that blood repertoires may reflect thyroid immune responses.

Between the V and J ends, shortened by 3 bases and 7 bases respectively, the junction contains 21 bases. Taken from cysteine to phenylalanine, the CDR3 has 16 residues. The sequence is cut down to CDR3 DNA, 48 bases in frame from base 1. CDR1 and CDR2, looked up from the germline V gene (reference sequence), are DFQATT and SNEGSKA. The TCR originated in an older woman with Graves' ophthalmopathy. The rearranged chain carries TRBV20-1 and TRBJ2-2; matching of 6 bases hints at TRBD2 as the D gene. Sequencing was carried out using blood. The CDR3 region reads CSASPDYLTPGGELFF. DNA sequence: TGCAGTGCTAGCCCGGACTATCTTACTCCGGGCGGGGAGCTGTTTTTT.